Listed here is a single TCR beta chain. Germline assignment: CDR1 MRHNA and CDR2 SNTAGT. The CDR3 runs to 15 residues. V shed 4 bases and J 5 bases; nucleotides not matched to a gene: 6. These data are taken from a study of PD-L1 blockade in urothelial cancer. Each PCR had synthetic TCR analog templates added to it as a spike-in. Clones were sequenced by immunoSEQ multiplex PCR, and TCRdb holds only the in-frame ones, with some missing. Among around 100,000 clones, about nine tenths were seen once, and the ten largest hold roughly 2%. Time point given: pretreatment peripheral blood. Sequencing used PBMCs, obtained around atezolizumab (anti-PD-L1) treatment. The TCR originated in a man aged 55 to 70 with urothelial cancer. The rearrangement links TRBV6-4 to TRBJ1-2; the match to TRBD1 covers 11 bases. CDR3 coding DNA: TGTGCCAGCAGTGCCGGGACAGGGGGAAATTATGGCTACACCTTC. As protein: CASSAGTGGNYGYTF.